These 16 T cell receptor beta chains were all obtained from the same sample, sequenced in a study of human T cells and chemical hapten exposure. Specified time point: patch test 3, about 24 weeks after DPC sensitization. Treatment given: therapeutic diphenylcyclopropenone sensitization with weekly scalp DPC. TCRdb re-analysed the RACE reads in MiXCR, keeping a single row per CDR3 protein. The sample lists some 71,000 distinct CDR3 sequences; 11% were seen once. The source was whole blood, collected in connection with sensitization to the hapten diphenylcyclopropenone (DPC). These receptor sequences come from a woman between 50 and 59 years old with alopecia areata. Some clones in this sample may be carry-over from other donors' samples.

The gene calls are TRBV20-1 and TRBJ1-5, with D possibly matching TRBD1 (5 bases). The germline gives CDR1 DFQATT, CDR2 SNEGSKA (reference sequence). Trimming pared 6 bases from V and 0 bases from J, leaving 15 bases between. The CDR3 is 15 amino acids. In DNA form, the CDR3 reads TGCAGTGCCCCAAGGCGGGGGGATAGCAATCAGCCCCAGCATTTT. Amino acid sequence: CSAPRRGDSNQPQHF.

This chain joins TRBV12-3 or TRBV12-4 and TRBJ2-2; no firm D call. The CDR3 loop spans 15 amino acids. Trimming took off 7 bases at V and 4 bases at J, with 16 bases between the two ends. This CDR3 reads CASTLSGPGTGELFF. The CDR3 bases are TGTGCCAGCACCCTGTCTGGGCCCGGCACCGGGGAGCTGTTTTTT.

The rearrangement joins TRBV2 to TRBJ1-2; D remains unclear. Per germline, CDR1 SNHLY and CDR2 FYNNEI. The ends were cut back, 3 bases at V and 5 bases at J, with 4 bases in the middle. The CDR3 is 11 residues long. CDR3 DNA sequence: TGTGCCAGCAGTGATAGTTATGGCTACACCTTC. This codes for CASSDSYGYTF. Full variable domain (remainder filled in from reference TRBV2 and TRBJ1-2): EPEVTQTPSHQVTQMGQEVILRCVPISNHLYFYWYRQILGQKVEFLVSFYNNEISEKSEIFDDQFSVERPDGSNFTLKIRSTKLEDSAMYFCASSDSYGYTFGSGTRLTVV.

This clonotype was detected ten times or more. CDR3 nucleotides: TGTGCCAGCAGTTGGTCACCCCAAGAGACCCAGTACTTC. Amino acid sequence: CASSWSPQETQYF. The chain has TRBV27 and TRBJ2-5; D unresolved. Germline values: CDR1 MNHEY, CDR2 SMNVEV (reference sequence). The V and J ends lost 4 bases and 1 base respectively, with 7 bases between them. The CDR3 is 13 amino acids.

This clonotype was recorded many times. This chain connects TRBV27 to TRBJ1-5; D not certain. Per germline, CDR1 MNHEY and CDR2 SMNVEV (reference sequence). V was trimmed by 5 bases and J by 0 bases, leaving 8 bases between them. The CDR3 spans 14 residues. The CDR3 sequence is CASSISYSNQPQHF. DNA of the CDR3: TGTGCCAGCAGTATCTCGTATAGCAATCAGCCCCAGCATTTT.

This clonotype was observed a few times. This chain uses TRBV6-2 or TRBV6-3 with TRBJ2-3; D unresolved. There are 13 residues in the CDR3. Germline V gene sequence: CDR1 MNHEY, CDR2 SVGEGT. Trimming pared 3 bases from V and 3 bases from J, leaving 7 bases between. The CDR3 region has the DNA TGTGCCAGCAGTTATGGGATAACAGATACGCAGTATTTT. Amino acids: CASSYGITDTQYF.

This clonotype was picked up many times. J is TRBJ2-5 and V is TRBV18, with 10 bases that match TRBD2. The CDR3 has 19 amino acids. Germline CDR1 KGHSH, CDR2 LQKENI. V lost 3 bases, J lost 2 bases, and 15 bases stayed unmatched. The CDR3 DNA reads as TGTGCCAGCTCACCGCGGCGGCTAGCGGGAGCTTCTTGGCAAGAGACCCAGTACTTC. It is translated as CASSPRRLAGASWQETQYF.

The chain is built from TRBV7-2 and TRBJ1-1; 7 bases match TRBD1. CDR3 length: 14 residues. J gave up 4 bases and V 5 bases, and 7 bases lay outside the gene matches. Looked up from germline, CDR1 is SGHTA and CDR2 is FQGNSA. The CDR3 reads CASSPQGMATEAFF. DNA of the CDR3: TGTGCCAGCAGCCCACAGGGGATGGCCACTGAAGCTTTCTTT.

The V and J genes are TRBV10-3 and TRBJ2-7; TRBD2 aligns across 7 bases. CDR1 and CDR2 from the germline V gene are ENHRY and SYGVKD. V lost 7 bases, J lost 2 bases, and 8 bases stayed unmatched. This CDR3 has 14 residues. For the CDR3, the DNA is TGTGCCATCACCGAGGGAGGGAATACCTACGAGCAGTACTTC. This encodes CAITEGGNTYEQYF.

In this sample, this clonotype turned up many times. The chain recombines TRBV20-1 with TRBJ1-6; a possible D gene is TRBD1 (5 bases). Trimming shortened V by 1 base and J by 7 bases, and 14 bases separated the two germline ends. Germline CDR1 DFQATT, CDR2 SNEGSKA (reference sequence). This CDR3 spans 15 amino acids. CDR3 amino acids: CSARVPQGGNSPLHF. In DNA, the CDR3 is TGCAGTGCTAGAGTCCCCCAGGGCGGGAATTCACCCCTCCACTTT.

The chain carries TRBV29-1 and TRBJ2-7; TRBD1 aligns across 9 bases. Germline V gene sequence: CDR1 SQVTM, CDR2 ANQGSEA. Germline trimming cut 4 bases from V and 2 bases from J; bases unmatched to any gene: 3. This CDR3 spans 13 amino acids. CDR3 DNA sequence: TGCAGCGTTGTGGACAGGGGACCCTACGAGCAGTACTTC. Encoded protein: CSVVDRGPYEQYF.

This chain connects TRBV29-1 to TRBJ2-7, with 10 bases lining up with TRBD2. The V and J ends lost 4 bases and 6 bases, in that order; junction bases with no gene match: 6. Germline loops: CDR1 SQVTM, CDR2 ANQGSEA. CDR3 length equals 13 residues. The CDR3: CSVGESGRAEQYF. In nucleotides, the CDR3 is TGCAGCGTTGGGGAAAGCGGGAGGGCCGAGCAGTACTTC.

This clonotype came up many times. In nucleotides, the CDR3 is TGTGCCAGCAGCTTATCTATGAACACTGAAGCTTTCTTT. Protein product: CASSLSMNTEAFF. The rearrangement uses TRBV7-2 and TRBJ1-1, with D unresolved. Trimming cost V 2 bases and J 0 bases, with 4 bases left between them. CDR1 and CDR2 (germline): SGHTA, FQGNSA. The CDR3 is 13 amino acids. Full variable domain (outside the CDR3, taken from reference TRBV7-2 and TRBJ1-1): GAGVSQSPSNKVTEKGKDVELRCDPISGHTALYWYRQSLGQGLEFLIYFQGNSAPDKSGLPSDRFSAERTGGSVSTLTIQRTQQEDSAVYLCASSLSMNTEAFFGQGTRLTVV.

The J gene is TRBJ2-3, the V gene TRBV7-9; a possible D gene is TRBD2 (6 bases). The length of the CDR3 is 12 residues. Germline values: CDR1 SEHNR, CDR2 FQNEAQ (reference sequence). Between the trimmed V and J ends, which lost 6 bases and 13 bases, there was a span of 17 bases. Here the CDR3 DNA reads TGTGCCAGCAGAGGACTCCGTGGGGGGAAGTATTTT. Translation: CASRGLRGGKYF.

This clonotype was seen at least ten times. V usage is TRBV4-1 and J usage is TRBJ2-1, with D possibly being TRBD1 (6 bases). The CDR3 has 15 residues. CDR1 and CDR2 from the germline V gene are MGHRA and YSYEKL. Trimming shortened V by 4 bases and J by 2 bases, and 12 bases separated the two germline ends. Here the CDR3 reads CASSLGTSAYNEQFF. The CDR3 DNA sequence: TGCGCCAGCAGCCTTGGGACATCTGCCTACAATGAGCAGTTCTTC.

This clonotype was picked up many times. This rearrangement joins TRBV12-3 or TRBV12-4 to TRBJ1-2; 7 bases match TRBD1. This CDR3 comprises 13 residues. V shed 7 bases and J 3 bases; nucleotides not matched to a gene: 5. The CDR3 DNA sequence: TGTGCCAGCACAAGGACAGGATACTATGGCTACACCTTC. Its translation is CASTRTGYYGYTF.